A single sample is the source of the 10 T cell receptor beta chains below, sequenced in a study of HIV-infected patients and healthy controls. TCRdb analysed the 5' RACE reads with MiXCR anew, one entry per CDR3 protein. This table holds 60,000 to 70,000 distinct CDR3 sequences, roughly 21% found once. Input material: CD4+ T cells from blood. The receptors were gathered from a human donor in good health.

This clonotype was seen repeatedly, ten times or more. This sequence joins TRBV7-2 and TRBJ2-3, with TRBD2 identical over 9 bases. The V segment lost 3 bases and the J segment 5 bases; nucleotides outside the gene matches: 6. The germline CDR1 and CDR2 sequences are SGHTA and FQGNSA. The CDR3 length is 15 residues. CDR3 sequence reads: CASSFAGGQGDTQYF. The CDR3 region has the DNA TGTGCCAGCAGCTTCGCGGGGGGGCAGGGAGATACGCAGTATTTT.

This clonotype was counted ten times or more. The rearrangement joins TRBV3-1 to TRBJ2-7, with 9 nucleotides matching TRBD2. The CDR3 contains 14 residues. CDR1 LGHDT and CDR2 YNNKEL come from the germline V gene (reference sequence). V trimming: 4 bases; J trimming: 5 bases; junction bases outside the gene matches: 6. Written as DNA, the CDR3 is TGTGCCAGCAGCCCTCCGGGACTAGCACACGAGCAGTACTTC. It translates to CASSPPGLAHEQYF.

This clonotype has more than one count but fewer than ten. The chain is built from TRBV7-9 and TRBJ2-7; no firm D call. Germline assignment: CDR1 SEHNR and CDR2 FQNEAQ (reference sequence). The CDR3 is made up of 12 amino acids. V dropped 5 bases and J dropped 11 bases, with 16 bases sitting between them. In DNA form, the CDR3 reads TGTGCCAGCAGCGTATTAACGACACCGGAGTACTTC. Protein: CASSVLTTPEYF.

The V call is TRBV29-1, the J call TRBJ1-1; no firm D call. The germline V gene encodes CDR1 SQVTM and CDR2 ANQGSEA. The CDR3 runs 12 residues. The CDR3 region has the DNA TGCAGTATAGATCGGGATAGGACTGAAGCTTTCTTT. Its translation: CSIDRDRTEAFF. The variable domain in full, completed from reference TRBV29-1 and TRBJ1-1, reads SAVISQKPSRDICQRGTSLTIQCQVDSQVTMMFWYRQQPGQSLTLIATANQGSEATYESGFVIDKFPISRPNLTFSTLTVSNMSPEDSSIYLCSIDRDRTEAFFGQGTRLTVV.

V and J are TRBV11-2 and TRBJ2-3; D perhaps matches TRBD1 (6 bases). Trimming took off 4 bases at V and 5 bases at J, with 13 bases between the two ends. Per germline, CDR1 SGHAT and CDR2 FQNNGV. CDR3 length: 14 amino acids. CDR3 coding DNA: TGTGCCAGCAGCTCATTGGGGGCGGAAGATACGCAGTATTTT. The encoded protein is CASSSLGAEDTQYF.

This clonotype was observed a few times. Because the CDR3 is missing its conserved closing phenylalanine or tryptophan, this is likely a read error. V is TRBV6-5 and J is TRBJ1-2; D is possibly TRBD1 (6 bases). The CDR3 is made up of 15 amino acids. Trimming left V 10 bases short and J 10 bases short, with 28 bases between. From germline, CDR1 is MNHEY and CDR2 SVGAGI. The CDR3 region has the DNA TGTGCCACGAGGGGGGGCAGCCGAAGGGGGGAGGACTACACCCTC. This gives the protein CATRGGSRRGEDYTL.

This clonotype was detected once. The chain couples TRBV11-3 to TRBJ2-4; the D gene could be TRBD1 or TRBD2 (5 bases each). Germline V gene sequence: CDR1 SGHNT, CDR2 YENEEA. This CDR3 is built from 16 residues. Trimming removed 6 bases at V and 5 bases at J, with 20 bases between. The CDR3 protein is CASRHRMIWDQNIQYF. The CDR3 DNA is TGTGCCAGCAGGCACCGAATGATATGGGACCAAAACATTCAGTACTTC.

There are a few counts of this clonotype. The DNA for the CDR3 is TGTGCCAGCAGTTCCCCCCCGAACACTGAAGCTTTCTTT. It specifies CASSSPPNTEAFF. J is TRBJ1-1 and V is TRBV28; D not resolved. This CDR3 comprises 13 residues. V lost 4 bases and J lost 1, with 7 bases in between. The germline gives CDR1 MDHEN, CDR2 SYDVKM.

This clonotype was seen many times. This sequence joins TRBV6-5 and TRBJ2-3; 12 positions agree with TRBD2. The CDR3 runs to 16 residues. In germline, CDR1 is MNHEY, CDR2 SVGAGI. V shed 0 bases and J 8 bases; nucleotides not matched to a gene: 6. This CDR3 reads CASSYSVTSGRGTQYF. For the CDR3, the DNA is TGTGCCAGCAGTTACTCCGTGACTAGCGGGAGAGGTACGCAGTATTTT.

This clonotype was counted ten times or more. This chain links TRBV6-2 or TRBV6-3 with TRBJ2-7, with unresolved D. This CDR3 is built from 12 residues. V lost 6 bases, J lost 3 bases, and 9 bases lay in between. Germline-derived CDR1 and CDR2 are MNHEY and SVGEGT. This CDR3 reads CASSRWGYEQYF. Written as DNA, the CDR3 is TGTGCCAGCAGCCGCTGGGGCTACGAGCAGTACTTC.